These 21 T cell receptor beta chains were sequenced from one sample in a study of type 1 and type 2 diabetes patients. The PCR template was genomic DNA. Multiplex PCR with 30 forward and 13 reverse primers amplified the TCR beta CDR3. MiXCR was run by TCRdb on the multiplex PCR reads, yielding one entry per CDR3 protein. The data hold about 290,000 distinct CDR3 sequences, with roughly 50% observed a single time. The sample comprised peripheral blood mononuclear cells (PBMCs). These receptor sequences come from a man in his late teens or twenties with type 2 diabetes.

The chain uses TRBV6-5 and TRBJ1-6; 7 positions agree with TRBD1. Germline V CDR1 and CDR2: MNHEY, SVGAGI. The CDR3 runs 14 residues. V gave up 6 bases and J gave up 7 bases; unmatched junction bases: 6. The CDR3 region has the DNA TGTGCCAGCAGAGCCGGGACAGAGAATTCACCCCTCCACTTT. This sequence encodes CASRAGTENSPLHF.

The chain has TRBV7-9 and TRBJ2-5; D is unresolved. The J call may be in error: the DNA end matches TRBJ2-1 better. Germline V lookup: CDR1 SEHNR, CDR2 FQNEAQ (reference sequence). CDR3 size: 14 residues. CDR3 residues: CASSQPPGDNEQFF. The CDR3 coding sequence is TGTGCCAGCAGCCAGCCCCCAGGTGACAATGAGCAGTTCTTC.

In nucleotides, the CDR3 is TGTGCCAGCAGTCTGTGGGGAGAGCAGTACTTC. Translated: CASSLWGEQYF. V usage is TRBV28 and J usage is TRBJ2-7; D uncertain. The germline gives CDR1 MDHEN, CDR2 SYDVKM. There are 11 residues in the CDR3. The V and J ends lost 5 bases and 7 bases respectively, with 9 bases between them.

This clonotype occurred once. One base away lies a much larger clone, so this may be a sequencing read error. This rearrangement joins TRBV15 to TRBJ1-1, with D unclear. Germline values: CDR1 LNHNV, CDR2 YYDKDF (reference sequence). This CDR3 spans 13 amino acids. The germline V and J ends were trimmed by 5 bases and 1 base, with 8 bases remaining between them. The CDR3 loop is CATSPHRNTEAFF. The CDR3 DNA reads as TGTGCCACCAGCCCCCACCGGAACACTGAAGCTTTCTTT.

This chain joins TRBV30 and TRBJ2-5; no reliable D call. The end of the DNA aligns better with TRBJ2-1, so the J call may be wrong. Germline values: CDR1 GTSNPN, CDR2 SVGIG (reference sequence). The CDR3 totals 13 residues. This CDR3 is CAWSVGAAYEQFF. The CDR3 nucleotides are TGTGCCTGGAGTGTAGGTGCGGCCTACGAGCAGTTCTTC.

The chain employs TRBV28 and TRBJ1-5; D gene unclear. From germline, CDR1 is MDHEN and CDR2 SYDVKM. There are 14 residues in the CDR3. The V end was cut by 11 bases, the J end by 4 bases, with 18 bases between. In DNA, the CDR3 is TGTGCCCGACACATGAGGGCAGCAAATCAGCCCCAGCATTTT. Translating gives CARHMRAANQPQHF.

V usage is TRBV7-3 and J usage is TRBJ1-1; D unresolved. Trimming pared 2 bases from V and 3 bases from J, leaving 7 bases between. This CDR3 contains 13 residues. The germline V gene encodes CDR1 SGHTA and CDR2 FQGTGA. The CDR3 sequence: CASSLYLDTEAFF. The CDR3 DNA follows: TGTGCCAGCAGCTTATATTTGGACACTGAAGCTTTCTTT.

The chain recombines TRBV20-1 with TRBJ2-7, with TRBD1 as a possible D gene (6 bases). With 1 base removed from V and 8 bases from J, the gap between germline ends came to 24 bases. CDR1 and CDR2 from the germline V gene are DFQATT and SNEGSKA (reference sequence). The CDR3 has 16 residues. The CDR3 bases are TGCAGTGCTAGAGGAGGGGGTCAGGGAACCATGGCGAAGCAGTACTTC. Translating it yields CSARGGGQGTMAKQYF.

The chain uses TRBV20-1 and TRBJ2-2; D is uncertain. In germline, CDR1 is DFQATT, CDR2 SNEGSKA (reference sequence). V was trimmed by 6 bases and J by 9 bases, leaving 11 bases between them. The CDR3 contains 11 residues. The CDR3 here is CSAKAAWELFF. The CDR3 region has the DNA TGCAGTGCCAAGGCGGCCTGGGAGCTGTTTTTT.

The chain is built from TRBV7-6 and TRBJ2-2, with TRBD1 matching 7 bases. Losses at the gene ends were 5 bases for V and 7 bases for J; bases not matched to a gene: 10. This CDR3 is 15 amino acids long. The germline V gene encodes CDR1 SGHVS and CDR2 FNYEAQ. CDR3 amino acids: CASSALQGWNGELFF. In DNA form, the CDR3 reads TGTGCCAGCAGCGCACTACAGGGGTGGAACGGGGAGCTGTTTTTT. Complete variable domain (other parts from reference TRBV7-6 and TRBJ2-2): GAGVSQSPRYKVTKRGQDVALRCDPISGHVSLYWYRQALGQGPEFLTYFNYEAQQDKSGLPNDRFSAERPEGSISTLTIQRTEQRDSAMYRCASSALQGWNGELFFGEGSRLTVL.

The chain carries TRBV30 and TRBJ2-3; 10 nucleotides match TRBD2. V was clipped by 2 bases and J by 2 bases; unmatched bases: 7. The CDR3 runs 16 residues. Germline V CDR1 and CDR2: GTSNPN, SVGIG (reference sequence). CDR3 residues: CAWSRVAGGFTDTQYF. The CDR3 region has the DNA TGTGCCTGGAGTCGAGTAGCGGGAGGTTTCACAGATACGCAGTATTTT.

The V call is TRBV2, the J call TRBJ2-7; a weak D match, TRBD2 (5 bases). TRBJ2-5 matches the DNA end more closely, so the J call is doubtful. This CDR3 is built from 14 residues. The V gene's germline CDR1 is SNHLY and CDR2 FYNNEI. CDR3: CASSEGGGLETQYF. DNA for the CDR3: TGTGCCAGCAGTGAAGGCGGAGGACTTGAGACCCAGTACTTC.

The chain recombines TRBV7-9 with TRBJ1-2; 9 nucleotides align to TRBD1. Germline V CDR1 and CDR2: SEHNR, FQNEAQ (reference sequence). Losses at the gene ends were 6 bases for V and 8 bases for J; bases not matched to a gene: 19. The CDR3 totals 17 residues. CDR3 protein: CASSYRGTGMLKRGYTF. The CDR3, as DNA: TGTGCCAGCAGTTATCGGGGGACAGGGATGTTGAAGCGGGGCTACACCTTC.

The chain recombines TRBV7-6 with TRBJ2-5; no reliable D call. The CDR3 has 13 residues. Trimming took off 5 bases at V and 5 bases at J, with 12 bases between the two ends. CDR1 is SGHVS and CDR2 is FNYEAQ in the germline V gene. The CDR3 sequence: CASSHPTQETQYF. CDR3 in DNA: TGTGCCAGCAGCCATCCCACCCAGGAGACCCAGTACTTC.

The CDR3 here is CASSIDRAASTEAFF. CDR3 DNA: TGTGCCAGTAGTATAGATCGGGCCGCTAGCACTGAAGCTTTCTTT. The rearrangement links TRBV19 to TRBJ1-1; D remains ambiguous. The CDR3 covers 15 residues. Trimming removed 0 bases at V and 4 bases at J, with 12 bases between. The germline CDR1 and CDR2 sequences are LNHDA and SQIVND (reference sequence).

This clonotype occurred a few times. The chain employs TRBV28 and TRBJ1-1; tentatively, D is TRBD1 (5 bases). Trimming took off 6 bases at V and 0 bases at J, with 20 bases between the two ends. Germline V gives CDR1 MDHEN, CDR2 SYDVKM. The CDR3 loop spans 17 amino acids. CDR3: CASSVNRDRLMNTEAFF. CDR3 in DNA: TGTGCCAGCAGCGTCAACCGGGACCGACTCATGAACACTGAAGCTTTCTTT.

This clonotype was counted a single time. The chain has TRBV5-1 and TRBJ2-7; D is perhaps TRBD2 (6 bases). Germline CDR1 SGHRS, CDR2 YFSETQ. This CDR3 has 17 residues. Trimming pared 5 bases from V and 3 bases from J, leaving 24 bases between. The CDR3 DNA reads TGCGCCAGCAGTCTGGCACAGGACTATAATACTGTCTACGAGCAGTACTTC. Translation: CASSLAQDYNTVYEQYF. The whole variable domain, remainder taken from reference TRBV5-1 and TRBJ2-7, is KAGVTQTPRYLIKTRGQQVTLSCSPISGHRSVSWYQQTPGQGLQFLFEYFSETQRNKGNFPGRFSGRQFSNSRSEMNVSTLELGDSALYLCASSLAQDYNTVYEQYFGPGTRLTVT.

The V call is TRBV9, the J call TRBJ2-6, with D tentatively TRBD1 (5 bases). Germline V gene data show CDR1 as SGDLS and CDR2 as YYNGEE. V dropped 0 bases and J dropped 2 bases, with 9 bases sitting between them. The CDR3 length is 16 residues. The CDR3, as DNA: TGTGCCAGCAGCGTAGGTCGGACACCTGGGGCCAACGTCCTGACTTTC. As protein: CASSVGRTPGANVLTF.

This CDR3 is CASSLLPGEKLFF. The CDR3 DNA reads as TGTGCCAGCAGCCTACTCCCTGGGGAAAAACTGTTTTTT. The chain combines TRBV7-2 with TRBJ1-4; D call uncertain. Trimming removed 5 bases from V and 8 bases from J, with 12 bases in between. Per the germline V gene, CDR1 is SGHTA and CDR2 is FQGNSA. CDR3 length: 13 amino acids.

This chain joins TRBV2 and TRBJ2-7; TRBD1 or TRBD2 may be the D gene (7 bases each). Trimming pared 6 bases from V and 6 bases from J, leaving 18 bases between. The CDR3 has 14 residues. CDR1 SNHLY and CDR2 FYNNEI come from the germline V gene. In nucleotides, the CDR3 is TGTGCCAGCAGGAAGGGGAGGGGGCTGGGCGAGCAGTACTTC. Translation: CASRKGRGLGEQYF. Full variable domain (outside the CDR3, taken from reference TRBV2 and TRBJ2-7): EPEVTQTPSHQVTQMGQEVILRCVPISNHLYFYWYRQILGQKVEFLVSFYNNEISEKSEIFDDQFSVERPDGSNFTLKIRSTKLEDSAMYFCASRKGRGLGEQYFGPGTRLTVT.

This clonotype showed up just a few times. V usage is TRBV5-1 and J usage is TRBJ2-2; D might be TRBD2 (6 bases). Germline-derived CDR1 and CDR2 are SGHRS and YFSETQ. The V and J ends lost 0 bases and 5 bases respectively, with 11 bases between them. The CDR3 length is 15 residues. The CDR3 loop is CASSLDGLYTGELFF. CDR3 sequence (DNA): TGCGCCAGCAGCTTGGACGGACTATATACCGGGGAGCTGTTTTTT.